These 6 T cell receptor beta chains originate from one sample sequenced in a study of blood T cell repertoires in COVID-19. Method: immunoSEQ multiplex PCR; TCRdb's copy keeps in-frame clones and lacks some. The top ten hold roughly 2.3% of the sample, which has roughly 220,000 clones, 86% seen once. The specimen was peripheral blood. The receptor source for this set is a man aged 30-40 years who had recovered from COVID-19.

This clone was counted once. The chain carries TRBV4-1 and TRBJ2-5, with D maybe TRBD1 (6 bases). The germline gives CDR1 MGHRA, CDR2 YSYEKL. This CDR3 spans 12 amino acids. Trimming shortened V by 0 bases and J by 14 bases, and 13 bases separated the two germline ends. Here the CDR3 reads CASSQDRGQLYF. CDR3 nucleotides: TGCGCCAGCAGCCAAGACCGCGGACAGCTCTACTTC.

In nucleotides, the CDR3 is TGTGCCAGCAGATCAGGACAGGGGAGAGGCACAGATACGCAGTATTTT. Encoded protein: CASRSGQGRGTDTQYF. The chain uses TRBV11-3 and TRBJ2-3; 9 positions match TRBD1. V lost 6 bases to trimming and J lost 1 base; unmatched junction nucleotides: 8. Germline V lookup: CDR1 SGHNT, CDR2 YENEEA. The CDR3 is 16 amino acids. Variable domain in full (rest from reference TRBV11-3 and TRBJ2-3): EAGVVQSPRYKIIEKKQPVAFWCNPISGHNTLYWYLQNLGQGPELLIRYENEEAVDDSQLPKDRFSAERLKGVDSTLKIQPAELGDSAVYLCASRSGQGRGTDTQYFGPGTRLTVL.

The rearrangement joins TRBV7-2 to TRBJ2-7; 9 bases line up with TRBD2. Per germline, CDR1 SGHTA and CDR2 FQGNSA. Unmatched junction bases numbered 5, after V lost 5 bases and J lost 0 bases. The CDR3 is 15 residues long. CDR3 DNA: TGTGCCAGCAGCCCCGCGGGGGGGCTCTCCTACGAGCAGTACTTC. It yields the protein CASSPAGGLSYEQYF.

The rearrangement links TRBV6-5 to TRBJ1-1; D gene ambiguous. The CDR3 spans 13 residues. Trimming took off 6 bases at V and 4 bases at J, with 12 bases between the two ends. The V gene's germline CDR1 is MNHEY and CDR2 SVGAGI. For the CDR3, the DNA is TGTGCCAGCAGGACCGTGAGGTCCACTGAAGCTTTCTTT. Residues: CASRTVRSTEAFF.

The chain combines TRBV4-3 with TRBJ1-1; D is possibly TRBD1 (6 bases). Between the trimmed V and J ends, which lost 0 bases and 6 bases, there was a span of 17 bases. The germline V gene has CDR1 LGHNA and CDR2 YSLEER. The CDR3 consists of 16 residues. The CDR3 sequence is CASSQDMGAGSAEAFF. The CDR3, as DNA: TGCGCCAGCAGCCAAGATATGGGGGCTGGATCCGCTGAAGCTTTCTTT.

The chain joins TRBV5-5 to TRBJ1-1, with 9 bases aligning to TRBD1. Germline loops: CDR1 SGHKS, CDR2 YYEKEE (reference sequence). CDR3 size: 15 residues. Trimming cost V 4 bases and J 1 base; bases outside gene matches: 5. The CDR3 loop is CASSRGQGGNTEAFF. The CDR3 DNA sequence: TGTGCCAGCAGCCGGGGACAGGGAGGGAACACTGAAGCTTTCTTT.